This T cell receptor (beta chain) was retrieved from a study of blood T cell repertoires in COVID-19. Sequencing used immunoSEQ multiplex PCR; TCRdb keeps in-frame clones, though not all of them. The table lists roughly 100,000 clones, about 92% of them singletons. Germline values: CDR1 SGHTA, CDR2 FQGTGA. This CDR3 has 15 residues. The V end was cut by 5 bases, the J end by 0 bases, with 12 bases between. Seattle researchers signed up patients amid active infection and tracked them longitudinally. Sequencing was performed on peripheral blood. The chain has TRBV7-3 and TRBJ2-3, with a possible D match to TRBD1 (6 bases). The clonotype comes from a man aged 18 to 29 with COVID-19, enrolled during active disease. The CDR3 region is CASSPYRESTDTQYF. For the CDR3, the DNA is TGTGCCAGCAGCCCCTACAGGGAAAGCACAGATACGCAGTATTTT.